What follows describes a single T cell receptor beta chain. What it binds is not known. At one end, the junction sequence differs from germline, possibly due to a read error. The data originate from a study of tumor and adjacent non-tumor tissue in lung cancer. Overall study context: The cohort had under 15 adenocarcinoma, 2 squamous cell and 1 small cell patients. General study points: Higher tumor TCR diversity was associated with shorter survival.

The library came from three nested PCR rounds adapted from ARM-PCR protocols. TCRdb used MiXCR to reprocess the multiplex PCR reads, holding one entry per CDR3 protein. Of tens of thousands of distinct CDR3 sequences in the sample, roughly 75% were seen once. RNA was extracted from bulk tissue without any cell sorting. The normal lung tissue was taken more than 3 cm from the tumor edge. Chemotherapy-naive patients with new lung cancer underwent thoracic surgery in China, August–late 2014. The length of the CDR3 is 13 residues. Germline CDR1 MNHEY, CDR2 SVGEGT. The sequencing sample was made of distant non-tumor lung tissue. This clonotype was obtained from a woman between 45 and 65 years old with non-small cell lung cancer. The V gene is TRBV6-2 or TRBV6-3, the J gene TRBJ2-1; D unclear. CDR3 in DNA: TGTGCCATCGAAGACAAGGTGGACGGTAAGCAGCTCTTC. This encodes CAIEDKVDGKQLF.